Below, 14 T cell receptor beta chains from the same sample are listed, as sequenced in a study of T cell changes during pregnancy in multiple sclerosis (dated by TCRdb to about 2019). Library creation used the immunoSEQ multiplex PCR assay. TCRdb mirrors the immuneACCESS table, restricted to in-frame sequences. Some clones are absent from its copies; in checked studies, under half trace to an unresolved V gene, and the reason for the others is unknown. Here the sample has approximately 38,000 clones; 91% occur a single time. 6% to 7.5% of the sample belongs to the ten largest clones. This specimen was CD8+ T cells from peripheral blood mononuclear cells, taken in the second trimester of pregnancy. These receptor sequences come from a female donor with multiple sclerosis, enrolled in a pregnancy study.

The chain recombines TRBV6-4 with TRBJ1-6, with a tentative D call TRBD1 (6 bases). CDR3 length: 15 residues. The V end lost 0 bases, the J end lost 10 bases, and 13 bases lay between the germline ends. CDR1 and CDR2 (germline): MRHNA, SNTAGT. In DNA, the CDR3 is TGTGCCAGCAGTGACTCGGAAGAGGGGGAATCACCCCTCCACTTT. Its translation is CASSDSEEGESPLHF.

The chain carries TRBV6-1 and TRBJ2-7; tentatively, D is TRBD2 (6 bases). The CDR3 contains 13 residues. CDR1 and CDR2 from the germline V gene are MNHNS and SASEGT. The V end was cut by 10 bases, the J end by 5 bases, with 18 bases between. CDR3 sequence reads: CATSRRVSDEQYF. In DNA form, the CDR3 reads TGTGCCACCTCACGGAGGGTTTCCGACGAGCAGTACTTC.

This chain links TRBV6-1 with TRBJ1-3; the D is unclear. CDR1 and CDR2 from the germline V gene are MNHNS and SASEGT. The CDR3 contains 11 residues. CDR3 DNA sequence: TGTGGATACCTAGCTGGAAACACCATATATTTT. This sequence encodes CGYLAGNTIYF.

The gene calls are TRBV6-1 and TRBJ2-7; no definite D call. This CDR3 region has 13 residues. V shed 3 bases and J shed 2 bases, with 8 bases lying between them. CDR1 and CDR2 from the germline V gene are MNHNS and SASEGT. CDR3 in amino acids: CASSESVAYEQYF. CDR3 coding DNA: TGTGCCAGCAGTGAGTCGGTAGCCTACGAGCAGTACTTC.

This clone was counted once. The gene calls are TRBV19 and TRBJ1-1, with D maybe TRBD1 (5 bases). The CDR3 contains 14 residues. Germline V CDR1 and CDR2: LNHDA, SQIVND (reference sequence). The germline V and J ends were trimmed by 4 bases and 6 bases, with 15 bases remaining between them. The CDR3: CASSSGGDGSEAFF. CDR3 coding DNA: TGTGCCAGTAGTAGTGGAGGGGACGGATCTGAAGCTTTCTTT.

The chain has TRBV14 and TRBJ1-1; perhaps TRBD1 as D (6 bases). Germline V CDR1 and CDR2: SGHDN, FVKESK. V shed 1 base and J shed 5 bases, with 14 bases lying between them. The CDR3 runs to 15 residues. The CDR3 DNA is TGTGCCAGCAGCCAAGGGGGGCGGCGGGTTACTGAAGCTTTCTTT. Translation gives CASSQGGRRVTEAFF.

This sequence joins TRBV4-1 and TRBJ2-1; TRBD2 matches 15 bases. CDR1 is MGHRA and CDR2 is YSYEKL in the germline V gene. J lost 7 bases, V lost 1 base, and 11 bases had no gene match. The CDR3 runs 19 residues. This chain's CDR3 is CASSQAHPGLAGGWNEQFF. DNA of the CDR3: TGCGCCAGCAGCCAAGCTCACCCCGGACTAGCGGGAGGGTGGAATGAGCAGTTCTTC.

The chain carries TRBV11-3 and TRBJ2-2; 12 bases agree with TRBD2. The V gene end was trimmed by 2 bases and the J gene end by 6 bases; junction bases not matched to a gene: 7. The length of the CDR3 is 17 residues. Germline V gives CDR1 SGHNT, CDR2 YENEEA. The CDR3 DNA reads TGTGCCAGCAGCTTAACGTTGACTAGCGGGAGCGCCGGGGAGCTGTTTTTT. This encodes CASSLTLTSGSAGELFF.

The chain couples TRBV7-2 to TRBJ2-1; possibly TRBD2 for D (6 bases). With 5 bases removed from V and 8 bases from J, the gap between germline ends came to 28 bases. From germline, CDR1 is SGHTA and CDR2 FQGNSA. The CDR3 runs 18 residues. DNA of the CDR3: TGTGCCAGCAGCCCCTACACAGCAGGACTACCCGCTTCGGATGAGCAGTTCTTC. Translation: CASSPYTAGLPASDEQFF.

The gene calls are TRBV6-1 and TRBJ1-2; D not certain. This CDR3 region has 13 residues. The germline gives CDR1 MNHNS, CDR2 SASEGT. V was trimmed by 1 base and J by 5 bases, leaving 8 bases between them. The CDR3 DNA is TGTGCCAGCAGTGAAGGATTAGCTTATGGCTACACCTTC. Encoded protein: CASSEGLAYGYTF.

V usage is TRBV25-1 and J usage is TRBJ1-6; 8 bases are a match to TRBD1. J gave up 8 bases and V 6 bases, and 12 bases lay outside the gene matches. Germline V gene sequence: CDR1 MGHDK, CDR2 SYGVNS. The CDR3 spans 16 residues. The CDR3 region is CASRTDRVGLDSPLHF. DNA of the CDR3: TGTGCCAGCAGAACGGACAGGGTAGGGCTTGATTCACCCCTCCACTTT.

This chain links TRBV10-1 with TRBJ2-1, with D maybe TRBD1 (5 bases). V was cut by 4 bases and J by 0 bases, with 7 bases left in between. CDR1 WNHNN and CDR2 SYGVQD come from the germline V gene (reference sequence). This CDR3 region has 14 residues. CDR3 amino acids: CASSGQISYNEQFF. The CDR3 bases are TGCGCCAGCAGTGGACAGATCTCCTACAATGAGCAGTTCTTC.

V gene TRBV12-5 combines with J gene TRBJ2-7; 14 bases match TRBD2. The CDR3 length is 17 residues. Germline CDR1 and CDR2: LGHNT and FRNRAP. The V segment lost 5 bases and the J segment 2 bases; nucleotides outside the gene matches: 8. The CDR3 region has the DNA TGTGCTAGTGGTCCACCGACTAGCGGGAGGGTTACCTACGAGCAGTACTTC. This sequence encodes CASGPPTSGRVTYEQYF.

The genes are TRBV7-9 and TRBJ2-3; D call uncertain. The germline V gene encodes CDR1 SEHNR and CDR2 FQNEAQ (reference sequence). V gave up 7 bases and J gave up 4 bases, with 15 bases separating them. This CDR3 has 14 residues. CDR3 DNA sequence: TGTGCCAGCACCCTAGACGTCCTGCCAGATACGCAGTATTTT. This codes for CASTLDVLPDTQYF.